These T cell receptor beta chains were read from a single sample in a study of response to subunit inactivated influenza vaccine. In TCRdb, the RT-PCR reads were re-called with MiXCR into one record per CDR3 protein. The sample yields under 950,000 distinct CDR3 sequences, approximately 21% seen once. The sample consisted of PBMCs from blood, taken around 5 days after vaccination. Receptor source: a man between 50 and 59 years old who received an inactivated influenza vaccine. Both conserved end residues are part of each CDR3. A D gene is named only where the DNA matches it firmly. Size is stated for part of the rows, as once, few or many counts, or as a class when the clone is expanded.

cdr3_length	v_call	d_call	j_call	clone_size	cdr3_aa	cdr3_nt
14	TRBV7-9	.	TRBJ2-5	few	CASSLLGLLQTQYF	TGTGCCAGCAGCCTCCTAGGACTCCTTCAGACCCAGTACTTC
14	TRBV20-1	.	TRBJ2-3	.	CSARDRVRGDTQYF	TGCAGTGCTAGAGATCGAGTTAGGGGGGATACGCAGTATTTT
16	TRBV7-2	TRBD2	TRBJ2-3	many	CASSPGLAGSGDTQYF	TGTGCCAGCAGCCCCGGACTAGCGGGCTCGGGAGATACGCAGTATTTT
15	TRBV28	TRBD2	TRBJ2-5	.	CASSFGAGAVETQYF	TGTGCCAGCAGTTTTGGAGCGGGAGCGGTTGAGACCCAGTACTTC
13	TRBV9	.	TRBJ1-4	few	CASSSRGGEKLFF	TGTGCCAGCAGCTCCAGGGGTGGTGAAAAACTGTTTTTT
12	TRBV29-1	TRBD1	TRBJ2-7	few	CSVFATGDEQYF	TGCAGCGTTTTTGCAACAGGGGACGAGCAGTACTTC
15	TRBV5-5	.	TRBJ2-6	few	CASSKDSSGANVLTF	TGTGCCAGCAGCAAAGACAGCTCTGGGGCCAACGTCCTGACTTTC
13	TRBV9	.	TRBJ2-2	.	CASSVGTLGELFF	TGTGCCAGCAGCGTTGGTACCCTGGGGGAGCTGTTTTTT
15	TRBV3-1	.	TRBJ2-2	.	CASSLSENPTGELFF	TGTGCCAGCAGCCTTAGTGAGAATCCCACCGGGGAGCTGTTTTTT
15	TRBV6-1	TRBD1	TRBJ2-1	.	CASRGADRLNNEQFF	TGTGCCAGCAGGGGAGCGGACAGGTTGAACAATGAGCAGTTCTTC
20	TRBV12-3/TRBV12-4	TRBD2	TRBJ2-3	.	CASSSPVSPRTSGLPDTQYF	TGTGCCAGCAGCTCGCCTGTTTCCCCCAGGACTAGCGGCCTTCCCGATACGCAGTATTTT
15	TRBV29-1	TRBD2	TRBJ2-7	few	CSVARRSGSLDEQYF	TGCAGCGTGGCCAGGAGGAGCGGGAGTTTGGACGAGCAGTACTTC
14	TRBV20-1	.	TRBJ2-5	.	CSATRMQFQETQYF	TGCAGTGCCACTAGAATGCAGTTCCAAGAGACCCAGTACTTC
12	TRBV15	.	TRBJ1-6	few	CATSRAGLALHF	TGTGCCACCAGCAGAGCGGGGCTAGCCCTCCACTTT
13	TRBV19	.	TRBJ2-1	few	CASSMQDFNEQFF	TGTGCCAGTAGTATGCAGGATTTCAATGAGCAGTTCTTC
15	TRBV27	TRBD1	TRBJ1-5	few	CASSLGQGNTWPQHF	TGTGCCAGCAGTTTAGGACAGGGAAACACTTGGCCCCAGCATTTT
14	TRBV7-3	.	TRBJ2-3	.	CASSHGHNTDTQYF	TGTGCCAGCAGCCACGGACACAACACAGATACGCAGTATTTT
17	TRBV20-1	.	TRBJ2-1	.	CSARARGFYPQNNEQFF	TGCAGTGCTAGGGCTCGAGGGTTTTATCCCCAAAACAATGAGCAGTTCTTC
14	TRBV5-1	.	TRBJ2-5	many	CASSLATGEETQYF	TGCGCCAGCAGCTTGGCTACGGGAGAAGAGACCCAGTACTTC
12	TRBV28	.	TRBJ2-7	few	CASSFNVYEQYF	TGTGCCAGCAGTTTCAACGTTTACGAGCAGTACTTC
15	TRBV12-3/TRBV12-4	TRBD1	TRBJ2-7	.	CASSPLHGRGQEQYF	TGTGCCAGCAGTCCCCTCCACGGCAGGGGGCAAGAGCAGTACTTC
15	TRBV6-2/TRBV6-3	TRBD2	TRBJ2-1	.	CASSLSGRGNNEQFF	TGTGCCAGCAGCCTTAGCGGGAGAGGAAACAATGAGCAGTTCTTC
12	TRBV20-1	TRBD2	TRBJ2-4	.	CSASGGGNIQYF	TGCAGTGCTTCGGGGGGGGGAAACATTCAGTACTTC
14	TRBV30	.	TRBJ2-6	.	CAWSTGRGANVLTF	TGTGCCTGGAGTACCGGGCGTGGGGCCAACGTCCTGACTTTC
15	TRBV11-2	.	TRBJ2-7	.	CASSLLRGRTYEQYF	TGTGCCAGCAGCTTATTAAGGGGTCGAACCTACGAGCAGTACTTC
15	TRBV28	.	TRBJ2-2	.	CASSLQGLDTGELFF	TGTGCCAGCAGTTTGCAGGGGCTCGACACCGGGGAGCTGTTTTTT
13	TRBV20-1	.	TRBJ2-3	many	CSALLGNRDTQYF	TGCAGTGCTCTCCTGGGGAACCGAGATACGCAGTATTTT
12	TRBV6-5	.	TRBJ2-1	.	CASSKGPQEQFF	TGTGCCAGCAGCAAGGGCCCACAGGAGCAGTTCTTC
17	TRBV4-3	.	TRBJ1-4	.	CASSQERQTYTNEKLFF	TGCGCCAGCAGCCAAGAACGCCAGACATATACTAATGAAAAACTGTTTTTT
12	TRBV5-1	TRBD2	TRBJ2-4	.	CASSLSGGIQYF	TGCGCCAGCAGCCTTAGCGGGGGCATTCAGTACTTC
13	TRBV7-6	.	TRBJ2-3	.	CASSSGPTDTQYF	TGTGCCAGCAGCTCCGGACCCACAGATACGCAGTATTTT
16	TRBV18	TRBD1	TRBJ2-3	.	CASSPRGQAAGDTQYF	TGTGCCAGCTCACCACGGGGACAGGCGGCGGGAGATACGCAGTATTTT
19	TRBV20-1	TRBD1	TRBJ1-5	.	CSARGPGQGRGNSNQPQHF	TGCAGTGCTAGAGGTCCGGGACAGGGAAGGGGTAATAGCAATCAGCCCCAGCATTTT
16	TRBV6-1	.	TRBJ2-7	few	CASSLGGQAFSYEQYF	TGTGCCAGCAGCCTCGGAGGGCAGGCCTTCTCCTACGAGCAGTACTTC
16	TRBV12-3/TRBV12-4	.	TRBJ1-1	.	CASSENWGADNTEAFF	TGTGCCAGCAGTGAGAATTGGGGGGCTGATAACACTGAAGCTTTCTTT
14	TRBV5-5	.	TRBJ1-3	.	CASSRVLSGNTIYF	TGTGCCAGCAGCCGGGTACTCTCTGGAAACACCATATATTTT
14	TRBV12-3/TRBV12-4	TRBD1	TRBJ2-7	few	CASRSGTGGIEQYF	TGTGCCAGCAGGTCCGGGACAGGGGGCATCGAGCAGTACTTC
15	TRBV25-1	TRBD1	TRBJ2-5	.	CASSELGTVKETQYF	TGTGCCAGCAGTGAACTCGGGACAGTGAAGGAGACCCAGTACTTC
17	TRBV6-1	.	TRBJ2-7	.	CASSPILLARSSYEQYF	TGTGCCAGCAGTCCCATCCTACTAGCCCGTAGCTCCTACGAGCAGTACTTC
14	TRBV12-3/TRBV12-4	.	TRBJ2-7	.	CASSPLYPGYEQYF	TGTGCCAGCAGCCCTCTTTACCCGGGCTACGAGCAGTACTTC
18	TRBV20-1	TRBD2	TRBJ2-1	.	CSAEAGLLAVSSYNEQFF	TGCAGTGCCGAGGCTGGGCTCCTAGCGGTAAGCTCCTACAATGAGCAGTTCTTC
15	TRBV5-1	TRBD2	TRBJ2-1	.	CASGLSGGSFDEQFF	TGCGCCAGCGGACTGAGTGGCGGGAGTTTCGATGAGCAGTTCTTC
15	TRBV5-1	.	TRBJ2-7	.	CASSLEGGGRYEQYF	TGCGCCAGCAGCTTGGAGGGAGGGGGTAGGTACGAGCAGTACTTC
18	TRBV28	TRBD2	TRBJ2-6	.	CASSLGISGSSGANVLTF	TGTGCCAGCAGTTTAGGTATTAGCGGGAGTTCTGGGGCCAACGTCCTGACTTTC
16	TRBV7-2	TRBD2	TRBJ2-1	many	CASSGTSGGANYEQFF	TGTGCCAGCAGCGGAACTAGCGGGGGGGCAAATTATGAGCAGTTCTTC
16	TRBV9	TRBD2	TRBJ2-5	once	CASSGWTPGTRETQYF	TGTGCCAGCAGCGGATGGACTCCCGGGACTAGGGAGACCCAGTACTTC
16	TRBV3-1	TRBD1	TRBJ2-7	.	CASSPSFSGQPYEQYF	TGTGCCAGCAGCCCATCTTTCTCGGGACAGCCCTACGAGCAGTACTTC
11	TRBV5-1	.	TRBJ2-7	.	CASSYDYEQYF	TGCGCCAGCAGCTACGACTACGAGCAGTACTTC
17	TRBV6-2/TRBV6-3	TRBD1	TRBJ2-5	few	CASSSVRDRGRRETQYF	TGTGCCAGCAGTTCCGTCCGGGACAGGGGTAGGAGAGAGACCCAGTACTTC